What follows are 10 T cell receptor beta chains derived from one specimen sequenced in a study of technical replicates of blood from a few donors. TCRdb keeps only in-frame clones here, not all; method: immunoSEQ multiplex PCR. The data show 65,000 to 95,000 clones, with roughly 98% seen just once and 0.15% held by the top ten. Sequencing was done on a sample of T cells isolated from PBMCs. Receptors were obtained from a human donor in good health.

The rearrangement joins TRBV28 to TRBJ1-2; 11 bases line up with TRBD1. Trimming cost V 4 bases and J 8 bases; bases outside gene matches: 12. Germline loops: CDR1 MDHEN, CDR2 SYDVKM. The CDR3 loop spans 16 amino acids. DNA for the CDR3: TGTGCCAGCAGTTCTAAAGAGGACAGGGGGCGCCGGGGCTACACCTTC. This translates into CASSSKEDRGRRGYTF.

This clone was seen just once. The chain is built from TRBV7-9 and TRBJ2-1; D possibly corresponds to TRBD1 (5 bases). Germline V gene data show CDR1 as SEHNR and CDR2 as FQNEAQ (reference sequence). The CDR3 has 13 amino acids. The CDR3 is CAVRRQIYNEQFF. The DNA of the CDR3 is TGTGCAGTTAGGCGACAGATATACAATGAGCAGTTCTTC.

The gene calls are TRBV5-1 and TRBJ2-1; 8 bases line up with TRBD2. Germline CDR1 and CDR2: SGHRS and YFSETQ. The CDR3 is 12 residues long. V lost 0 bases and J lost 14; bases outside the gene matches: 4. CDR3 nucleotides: TGCGCCAGCAGCTTGGAAGCGGGAGTTGAGTTCTTC. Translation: CASSLEAGVEFF.

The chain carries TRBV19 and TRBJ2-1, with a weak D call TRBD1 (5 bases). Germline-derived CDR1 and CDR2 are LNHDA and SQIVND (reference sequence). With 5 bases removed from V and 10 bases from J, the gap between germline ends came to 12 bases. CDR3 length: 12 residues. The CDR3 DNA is TGTGCCAGTAGTCCCATGGGGCAGGAGCAGTTCTTC. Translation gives CASSPMGQEQFF.

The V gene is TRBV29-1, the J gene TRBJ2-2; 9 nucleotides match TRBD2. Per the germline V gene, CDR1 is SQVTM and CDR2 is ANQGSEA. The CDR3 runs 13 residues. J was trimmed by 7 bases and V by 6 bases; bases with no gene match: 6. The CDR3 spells CSVASGMVGELFF. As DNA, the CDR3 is TGCAGCGTGGCTAGCGGGATGGTCGGGGAGCTGTTTTTT.

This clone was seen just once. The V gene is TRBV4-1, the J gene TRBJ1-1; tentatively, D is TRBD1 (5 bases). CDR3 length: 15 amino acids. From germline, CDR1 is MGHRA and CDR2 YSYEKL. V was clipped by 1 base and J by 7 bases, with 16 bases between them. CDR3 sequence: CASSQAPFIQVEAFF. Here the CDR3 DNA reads TGCGCCAGCAGCCAAGCTCCCTTCATACAGGTTGAAGCTTTCTTT.

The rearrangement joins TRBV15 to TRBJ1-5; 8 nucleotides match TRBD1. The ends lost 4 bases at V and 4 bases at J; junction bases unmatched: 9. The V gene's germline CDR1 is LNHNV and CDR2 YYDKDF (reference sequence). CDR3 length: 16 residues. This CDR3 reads CATSTPGTGKNQPQHF. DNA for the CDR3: TGTGCCACCAGCACCCCCGGGACAGGCAAAAATCAGCCCCAGCATTTT.

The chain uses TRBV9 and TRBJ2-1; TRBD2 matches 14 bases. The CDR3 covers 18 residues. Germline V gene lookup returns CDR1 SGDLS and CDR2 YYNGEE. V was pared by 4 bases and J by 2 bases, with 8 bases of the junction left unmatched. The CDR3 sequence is CASSTRTSGGSAYNEQFF. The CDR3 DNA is TGTGCCAGCAGCACTCGGACTAGCGGGGGGTCGGCCTACAATGAGCAGTTCTTC.

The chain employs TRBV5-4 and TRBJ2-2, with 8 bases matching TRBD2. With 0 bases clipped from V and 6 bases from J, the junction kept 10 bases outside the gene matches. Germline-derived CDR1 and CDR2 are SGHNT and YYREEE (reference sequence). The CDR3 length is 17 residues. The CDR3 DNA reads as TGTGCCAGCAGCTTGGCCGTTCGCGGGGGGCGCCCCGGGGAGCTGTTTTTT. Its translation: CASSLAVRGGRPGELFF.

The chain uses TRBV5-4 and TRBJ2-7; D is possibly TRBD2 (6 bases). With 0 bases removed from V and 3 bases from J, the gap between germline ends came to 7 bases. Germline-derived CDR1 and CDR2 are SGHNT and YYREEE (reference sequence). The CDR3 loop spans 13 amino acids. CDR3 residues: CASSLEGGYEQYF. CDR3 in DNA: TGTGCCAGCAGCTTGGAGGGAGGCTACGAGCAGTACTTC.